Listed below are T cell receptor beta chains from one sample, sequenced in a study of CD8 T cells in Susac syndrome. TCRdb analysed the immunoSEQ multiplex PCR reads with MiXCR anew, one entry per CDR3 protein. The sample includes roughly 130,000 distinct CDR3 sequences, over 90% of them seen just once. Material: CD4+ T cells from PBMCs. The receptors stem from a human donor in good health. The CDR3 runs from the conserved cysteine through the conserved F or W. The D gene is left open where the match is weak. The listing skips clone size in some rows; elsewhere it reads once, few, many or a size class.

cdr3_aa	cdr3_nt	d_call	v_call	j_call	clone_size
CASSQVERRNIQYF	TGTGCCAGCAGCCAAGTAGAAAGAAGGAACATTCAGTACTTC	NA	TRBV3-1	TRBJ2-4	once
CASSQDAPLAKNIQYF	TGCGCCAGCAGCCAAGACGCGCCTCTAGCCAAAAACATTCAGTACTTC	NA	TRBV4-1	TRBJ2-4	once
CASSIVTSGTDTQYF	TGTGCCAGTAGTATAGTGACTAGCGGCACAGATACGCAGTATTTT	TRBD2	TRBV19	TRBJ2-3	NA
CASSPRRKQMNTEAFF	TGTGCCAGCAGCCCGAGAAGGAAACAGATGAACACTGAAGCTTTCTTT	NA	TRBV6-6	TRBJ1-1	NA
CASSFARGLVGQPQHF	TGTGCCAGCAGTTTCGCCAGGGGGCTTGTTGGTCAGCCCCAGCATTTT	TRBD1	TRBV6-2/TRBV6-3	TRBJ1-5	NA
CASSRDTGNTIYF	TGCGCCAGCAGCCGGGATACTGGAAACACCATATATTTT	NA	TRBV5-1	TRBJ1-3	NA
CASSPWGQNTEAFF	TGCGCCAGCTCCCCCTGGGGGCAAAACACTGAAGCTTTCTTT	NA	TRBV5-1	TRBJ1-1	NA
CASSHRWRMVHEQYF	TGTGCCAGCAGTCACAGGTGGAGGATGGTCCACGAGCAGTACTTC	NA	TRBV12-3/TRBV12-4	TRBJ2-7	once
CSVGGVEQFF	TGCAGCGTTGGGGGTGTCGAGCAGTTCTTC	NA	TRBV29-1	TRBJ2-1	NA
CASSQEKDRGSGELFF	TGCGCCAGCAGCCAAGAAAAGGACAGGGGGTCCGGGGAGCTGTTTTTT	TRBD1	TRBV4-1	TRBJ2-2	NA
CASSLDNPAYNEQFF	TGCGCCAGCAGCTTGGACAATCCAGCCTACAATGAGCAGTTCTTC	NA	TRBV5-1	TRBJ2-1	NA
CSGVGGSSYEQYF	TGCAGCGGGGTGGGGGGAAGCTCCTACGAGCAGTACTTC	NA	TRBV29-1	TRBJ2-7	NA
CASSSASGLGSGKNIQYF	TGTGCCAGCAGCTCGGCGTCGGGGCTAGGGTCGGGCAAAAACATTCAGTACTTC	NA	TRBV6-1	TRBJ2-4	NA
CASSRDGSNTGELFF	TGTGCCAGCAGCCGGGACGGATCGAACACCGGGGAGCTGTTTTTT	NA	TRBV3-1	TRBJ2-2	NA
CAWSGPRVGANVLTF	TGTGCCTGGAGCGGACCCCGGGTCGGGGCCAACGTCCTGACTTTC	NA	TRBV30	TRBJ2-6	NA
CASSEVRVRNEQFF	TGTGCCAGCAGTGAAGTCAGGGTTCGAAATGAGCAGTTCTTC	NA	TRBV2	TRBJ2-1	NA
CASSLVGETQYF	TGTGCCAGCAGTTTAGTGGGGGAGACCCAGTACTTC	NA	TRBV12-3/TRBV12-4	TRBJ2-5	few
CASRAFAGELFF	TGTGCCAGCAGAGCATTTGCCGGGGAGCTGTTTTTT	NA	TRBV3-1	TRBJ2-2	NA
CASSQDMASGGAYEQYF	TGCGCCAGCAGCCAAGATATGGCTAGCGGGGGGGCCTACGAGCAGTACTTC	TRBD2	TRBV4-1	TRBJ2-7	NA
CSVGRTGRSYNEQFF	TGCAGCGTTGGGCGGACAGGGAGGTCCTACAATGAGCAGTTCTTC	TRBD1	TRBV29-1	TRBJ2-1	NA
CASSGPGGEEIQETQYF	TGTGCCAGCAGTGGACCGGGGGGGGAGGAGATCCAAGAGACCCAGTACTTC	TRBD2	TRBV2	TRBJ2-5	NA
CASSPNRGEFGYTF	TGTGCCAGCTCACCGAACAGGGGGGAGTTCGGCTACACCTTC	TRBD1	TRBV18	TRBJ1-2	NA
CASFGGRGRTGELFF	TGTGCCAGCTTCGGGGGGAGGGGACGCACCGGGGAGCTGTTTTTT	TRBD2	TRBV27	TRBJ2-2	NA
CASSSLDREKTEAFF	TGTGCCAGCAGCTCCCTGGACAGGGAAAAAACTGAAGCTTTCTTT	TRBD1	TRBV7-9	TRBJ1-1	NA
CASSAGLQSYEQYF	TGTGCCAGCAGCGCCGGTTTGCAGTCCTACGAGCAGTACTTC	NA	TRBV6-2/TRBV6-3	TRBJ2-7	NA
CATSDPSGSSYEQYF	TGTGCCACCAGTGACCCCAGCGGGAGCTCCTACGAGCAGTACTTC	TRBD2	TRBV24-1	TRBJ2-7	NA
CASSLPRGSGRSGELFF	TGCGCCAGCAGCCTACCCAGGGGTAGCGGGAGGAGCGGGGAGCTGTTTTTT	TRBD2	TRBV5-1	TRBJ2-2	NA
CSVAGVNQPQHF	TGCAGCGTTGCAGGGGTCAATCAGCCCCAGCATTTT	NA	TRBV29-1	TRBJ1-5	NA
CSASGGSTLYEQYF	TGCAGTGCTAGTGGCGGGAGTACACTCTACGAGCAGTACTTC	TRBD2	TRBV20-1	TRBJ2-7	NA
CASSPASGGTDTQYF	TGTGCCAGCAGTCCGGCGAGCGGAGGCACAGATACGCAGTATTTT	NA	TRBV5-4	TRBJ2-3	NA
CASRLDANTGELFF	TGCGCCAGCAGATTGGACGCGAACACCGGGGAGCTGTTTTTT	NA	TRBV5-1	TRBJ2-2	NA
CASSPSGPSYEQYF	TGTGCCAGCAGCCCATCGGGACCTTCCTACGAGCAGTACTTC	NA	TRBV7-9	TRBJ2-7	NA
CASSFGGPNTGELFF	TGTGCCAGCAGTTTTGGGGGCCCGAACACCGGGGAGCTGTTTTTT	NA	TRBV12-3/TRBV12-4	TRBJ2-2	NA
CASSLTRDSYEQYF	TGTGCCAGCAGCCTTACCAGGGACTCCTACGAGCAGTACTTC	NA	TRBV11-1	TRBJ2-7	NA
CASSPQTSGLYTDTQYF	TGTGCCAGCAGCCCACAGACTAGCGGGCTTTACACAGATACGCAGTATTTT	TRBD2	TRBV7-6	TRBJ2-3	NA
CSVKGTDPNQPQHF	TGCAGCGTTAAAGGGACGGACCCCAATCAGCCCCAGCATTTT	NA	TRBV29-1	TRBJ1-5	NA
CAALRAGGPPDTQYF	TGTGCCGCCCTCCGAGCGGGAGGGCCCCCAGATACGCAGTATTTT	TRBD2	TRBV27	TRBJ2-3	NA
CASSPLDSSYNEQFF	TGTGCCAGTAGTCCTTTGGACAGCTCCTACAATGAGCAGTTCTTC	NA	TRBV19	TRBJ2-1	few
CSAGDGTGRQPQHF	TGCAGCGCCGGCGATGGGACAGGGAGGCAGCCCCAGCATTTT	TRBD1	TRBV29-1	TRBJ1-5	NA
CASSPGPISNQPQHF	TGTGCCAGCAGTCCCGGACCGATTAGCAATCAGCCCCAGCATTTT	NA	TRBV12-3/TRBV12-4	TRBJ1-5	NA
CASSLGDRDDTEAFF	TGTGCCAGCAGCTTAGGGGACAGGGATGACACTGAAGCTTTCTTT	TRBD1	TRBV7-9	TRBJ1-1	NA
CASSLSGGPTYEQYF	TGCGCCAGCAGCTTGAGTGGGGGCCCCACCTACGAGCAGTACTTC	NA	TRBV5-1	TRBJ2-7	NA
CASRPPEHPSRRVPYEQYF	TGTGCCAGCAGACCCCCCGAGCACCCCAGCCGACGAGTCCCCTACGAGCAGTACTTC	NA	TRBV7-9	TRBJ2-7	NA
CSYMATGSGYTF	TGCAGCTATATGGCCACAGGGTCTGGCTACACCTTC	NA	TRBV29-1	TRBJ1-2	once
CASSRGTGGHEQYF	TGCGCCAGCAGTCGTGGGACAGGGGGCCACGAGCAGTACTTC	TRBD1	TRBV23-1	TRBJ2-7	few
CASSVVGRGGFSEQFF	TGTGCCAGCAGCGTAGTAGGGCGGGGGGGATTTAGTGAGCAGTTCTTC	TRBD2	TRBV9	TRBJ2-1	once
CASSTGLAGPSYEQYF	TGTGCCAGCAGCACCGGACTAGCGGGGCCGTCCTACGAGCAGTACTTC	TRBD2	TRBV13	TRBJ2-7	NA
CASSLGQDRGRMNTEAFF	TGCGCCAGCAGCTTGGGACAAGATAGAGGAAGGATGAACACTGAAGCTTTCTTT	NA	TRBV5-1	TRBJ1-1	NA
CASSVGLASSTQYF	TGTGCCAGCAGTGTAGGACTAGCGAGCTCTACCCAGTACTTC	TRBD2	TRBV25-1	TRBJ2-5	NA
CASSLSRGDESNQPQHF	TGTGCCAGCAGCCTCTCCAGGGGAGATGAGAGCAATCAGCCCCAGCATTTT	NA	TRBV6-2/TRBV6-3	TRBJ1-5	NA
CASSQRREGVAANGELFF	TGTGCCAGCAGCCAACGACGAGAGGGGGTAGCGGCGAACGGGGAGCTGTTTTTT	NA	TRBV3-1	TRBJ2-2	NA
CSALSGAGAFF	TGCAGCGCCTTATCAGGGGCGGGAGCTTTCTTT	NA	TRBV29-1	TRBJ1-1	NA
CASNTRRGGRPETQYF	TGTGCCAGCAACACCCGGCGGGGCGGGAGACCAGAGACCCAGTACTTC	TRBD2	TRBV3-1	TRBJ2-5	NA